This T cell receptor (beta chain) was identified in a study of blood T cell repertoires in COVID-19. Looked up from germline, CDR1 is SGHNT and CDR2 is YYREEE (reference sequence). The CDR3 is 18 amino acids. With 7 bases removed from V and 9 bases from J, the gap between germline ends came to 31 bases. The Seattle patients joined while their infection was active and were tracked longitudinally afterward. As originally analysed: Estimation of nucleated cell counts relied on the amplification of reference gene primers. The protocol was immunoSEQ multiplex PCR, while the TCRdb copy is restricted to in-frame clones and leaves out a portion. Clone size and the V and J calls come from that table; the DNA yielded D and trimming. The sample lists fewer than 300,000 clones, around 81% occurring once.

Sequenced sample: peripheral blood. The chain is built from TRBV5-4 and TRBJ2-2, with D maybe TRBD1 (7 bases). The origin of this receptor is a person aged 65 to 85 with COVID-19, enrolled during active disease. CDR3 loop: CASGKSSLGGGARRELFF. In nucleotides, the CDR3 is TGTGCCAGCGGGAAATCCTCTTTAGGAGGGGGCGCGCGAAGGGAGCTGTTTTTT.